This T cell receptor (beta chain) was recorded in a study of blood T cell repertoires in COVID-19. For the study at large: Some COVID-19 samples were acute and others convalescent; all came from the United States, Italy and Spain.

Authors' methods: Counts of nucleated cells, estimated from reference gene primer amplification, were obtained. The protocol was immunoSEQ multiplex PCR, while the TCRdb copy is restricted to in-frame clones and leaves out a portion. V, J and clone size are taken as reported in that table, and D and trimming were inferred from the DNA itself. The sample records some 130,000 clones, almost 70% being singletons. CDR1 is SGHTA and CDR2 is FQGNSA in the germline V gene. This CDR3 spans 16 amino acids. The germline V and J ends were trimmed by 2 bases and 4 bases, with 14 bases remaining between them. The source is a woman aged 65 to 85 with acute or convalescent COVID-19. The rearrangement joins TRBV7-2 to TRBJ2-2; perhaps TRBD2 as D (6 bases). Sequencing was performed on peripheral blood. CDR3 region: CASSLRIAEATGELFF. The DNA for the CDR3 is TGTGCCAGCAGCTTAAGGATAGCGGAGGCCACCGGGGAGCTGTTTTTT.